This TCR beta chain was captured by sequencing in a study of blood T cell repertoires in COVID-19. Germline CDR1 and CDR2: LNHDA and SQIVND (reference sequence). The CDR3 spans 13 residues. V lost 0 bases to trimming and J lost 12 bases, with 14 bases between them. Assay: immunoSEQ multiplex PCR; the TCRdb copy retains only in-frame clones and omits some. The table lists some 190,000 clones, around 84% of them singletons. The sequence was collected from a woman of 80 years or more with acute or convalescent COVID-19. The sequencing sample was made of peripheral blood. The chain links TRBV19 to TRBJ2-5; D is unresolved. CDR3 nucleotides: TGTGCCAGTAGTATAGATATTACCGGGTCCAAGTACTTC. Translation gives CASSIDITGSKYF. Full variable domain (outside the CDR3, taken from reference TRBV19 and TRBJ2-5): DGGITQSPKYLFRKEGQNVTLSCEQNLNHDAMYWYRQDPGQGLRLIYYSQIVNDFQKGDIAEGYSVSREKKESFPLTVTSAQKNPTAFYLCASSIDITGSKYFGPGTRLLVL.